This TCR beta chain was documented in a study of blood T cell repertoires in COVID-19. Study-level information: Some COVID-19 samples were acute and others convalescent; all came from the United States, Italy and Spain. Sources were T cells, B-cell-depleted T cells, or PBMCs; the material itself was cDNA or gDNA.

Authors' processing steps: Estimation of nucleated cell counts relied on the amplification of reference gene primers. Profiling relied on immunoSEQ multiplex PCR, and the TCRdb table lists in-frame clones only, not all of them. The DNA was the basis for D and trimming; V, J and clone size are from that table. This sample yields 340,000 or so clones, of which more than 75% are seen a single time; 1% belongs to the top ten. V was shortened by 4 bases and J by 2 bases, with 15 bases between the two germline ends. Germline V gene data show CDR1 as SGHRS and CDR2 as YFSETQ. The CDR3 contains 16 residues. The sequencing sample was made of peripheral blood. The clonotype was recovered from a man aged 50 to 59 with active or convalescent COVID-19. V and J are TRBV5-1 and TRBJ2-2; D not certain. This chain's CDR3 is CASSELGSGNTGELFF. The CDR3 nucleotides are TGCGCCAGCAGCGAACTCGGATCAGGCAACACCGGGGAGCTGTTTTTT.